One and the same sample provided the 11 T cell receptor beta chains below, sequenced in a study of shared clonotypes between healthy human individuals. Method: immunoSEQ multiplex PCR; TCRdb's copy keeps in-frame clones and lacks some. The data hold some 2 million clones, with about 94% observed a single time. Naive CD8 cells lacked CD45RO, underwent positive selection for CCR7 and left out terminally differentiated effector memory CD45RA+ cells. Sequences were obtained from naive CD8+ T cells sorted from blood. The receptor set was obtained from a man aged 18 to 29 in good health.

The genes are TRBV5-5 and TRBJ2-7; 7 bases match TRBD1. The CDR3 contains 11 residues. The V segment lost 2 bases and the J segment 12 bases; nucleotides outside the gene matches: 5. The germline V gene has CDR1 SGHKS and CDR2 YYEKEE (reference sequence). CDR3 protein: CASSFGDRGYF. The CDR3 DNA reads TGTGCCAGCAGCTTTGGGGACAGAGGGTACTTC.

V and J are TRBV14 and TRBJ1-4, with TRBD1 identical over 7 bases. CDR1 and CDR2 from the germline V gene are SGHDN and FVKESK. Trimming at V came to 4 bases and at J to 10 bases, leaving 9 bases not matched to a gene. The CDR3 contains 14 residues. DNA of the CDR3: TGTGCCAGCAGCCTGGGTCAGGGGGTTGGAAAACTGTTTTTT. This codes for CASSLGQGVGKLFF.

The genes are TRBV5-5 and TRBJ2-7; D assignment may be TRBD1 or TRBD2 (5 bases each). Germline assignment: CDR1 SGHKS and CDR2 YYEKEE (reference sequence). The V end lost 5 bases, the J end lost 4 bases, and 16 bases lay between the germline ends. This CDR3 is built from 14 residues. The DNA for the CDR3 is TGTGCCAGCAGTCAATTCAGGGAGTCATACGAGCAGTACTTC. Translated: CASSQFRESYEQYF.

The chain recombines TRBV14 with TRBJ2-7; D may be TRBD2 (6 bases). The V end lost 4 bases, the J end lost 5 bases, and 15 bases lay between the germline ends. Germline V CDR1 and CDR2: SGHDN, FVKESK. The CDR3 is 14 amino acids. CDR3 loop: CASSPSGLANEQYF. The DNA of the CDR3 is TGTGCCAGCAGCCCATCGGGACTCGCAAACGAGCAGTACTTC.

This clone appeared a single time. The rearrangement links TRBV28 to TRBJ1-2, with 7 bases that match TRBD1. The V and J ends lost 4 bases and 10 bases, in that order; junction bases with no gene match: 12. This CDR3 contains 14 residues. Germline values: CDR1 MDHEN, CDR2 SYDVKM. The CDR3 reads CASSSYGTDLIYTF. The DNA for the CDR3 is TGTGCCAGCAGTTCTTATGGGACAGACCTAATCTACACCTTC.

V gene TRBV7-9 combines with J gene TRBJ1-3, with D perhaps TRBD1 (5 bases). The CDR3 is 14 amino acids. V shed 10 bases and J shed 1 base, with 14 bases lying between them. Germline lookup yields CDR1 SEHNR and CDR2 FQNEAQ (reference sequence). The CDR3 is CAIDGQGSGNTIYF. CDR3 bases: TGTGCCATCGATGGACAAGGGTCTGGAAACACCATATATTTT. Full variable domain (outside the CDR3, taken from reference TRBV7-9 and TRBJ1-3): DTGVSQNPRHKITKRGQNVTFRCDPISEHNRLYWYRQTLGQGPEFLTYFQNEAQLEKSRLLSDRFSAERPKGSFSTLEIQRTEQGDSAMYLCAIDGQGSGNTIYFGEGSWLTVV.

The genes are TRBV4-2 and TRBJ2-7; TRBD1 matches 10 bases. CDR1 is LGHNA and CDR2 is YNFKEQ in the germline V gene. V lost 1 base and J lost 7; bases outside the gene matches: 4. The length of the CDR3 is 14 residues. This chain's CDR3 is CASSQATGGGEQYF. The CDR3 nucleotides read TGTGCCAGCAGCCAAGCGACAGGGGGCGGGGAGCAGTACTTC.

V is TRBV27 and J is TRBJ1-5; no definite D call. V was clipped by 6 bases and J by 7 bases, with 10 bases between them. The CDR3 runs to 12 residues. Germline V gene lookup returns CDR1 MNHEY and CDR2 SMNVEV (reference sequence). CDR3 DNA: TGTGCCAGCAGCCACCCTAACCAGCCCCAGCATTTT. Its protein is CASSHPNQPQHF.

The V and J genes are TRBV28 and TRBJ1-3; D is ambiguous. Deletions cut 3 bases from V and 2 bases from J, with 11 bases between. The CDR3 contains 15 residues. Germline V gene sequence: CDR1 MDHEN, CDR2 SYDVKM. The DNA for the CDR3 is TGTGCCAGCAGTTTTATACAGTTAACTGGAAACACCATATATTTT. Protein sequence: CASSFIQLTGNTIYF.

About this clone: Other DNA sequences within the sample encode an identical CDR3. The genes are TRBV6-1 and TRBJ2-7; no clear D gene. V was shortened by 1 base and J by 2 bases, with 6 bases between the two germline ends. CDR3 size: 13 residues. Germline lookup yields CDR1 MNHNS and CDR2 SASEGT. The CDR3, as DNA: TGTGCCAGCAGTGAAGACAGAGCCTACGAGCAGTACTTC. This encodes CASSEDRAYEQYF.

The V gene is TRBV2, the J gene TRBJ2-2, with D tentatively TRBD2 (6 bases). The CDR3 is 15 amino acids. V lost 7 bases and J 2 bases, leaving 14 bases between the germline ends. CDR1 and CDR2 from the germline V gene are SNHLY and FYNNEI. CDR3 coding DNA: TGTGCCAGCACTCGGAGGGGCGTCAACACCGGGGAGCTGTTTTTT. This encodes CASTRRGVNTGELFF.